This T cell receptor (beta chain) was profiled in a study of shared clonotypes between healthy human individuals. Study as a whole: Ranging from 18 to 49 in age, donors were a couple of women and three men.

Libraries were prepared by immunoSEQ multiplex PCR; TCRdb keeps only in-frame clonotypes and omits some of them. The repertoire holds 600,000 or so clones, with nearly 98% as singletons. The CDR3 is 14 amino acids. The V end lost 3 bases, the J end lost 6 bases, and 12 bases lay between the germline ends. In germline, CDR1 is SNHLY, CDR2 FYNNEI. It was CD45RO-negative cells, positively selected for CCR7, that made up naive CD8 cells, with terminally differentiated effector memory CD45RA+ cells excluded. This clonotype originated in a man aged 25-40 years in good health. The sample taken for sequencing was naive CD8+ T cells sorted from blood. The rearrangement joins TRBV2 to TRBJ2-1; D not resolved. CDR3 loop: CASSELGLGNEQFF. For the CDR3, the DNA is TGTGCCAGCAGTGAGCTAGGGCTGGGCAATGAGCAGTTCTTC. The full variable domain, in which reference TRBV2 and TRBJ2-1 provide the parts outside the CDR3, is EPEVTQTPSHQVTQMGQEVILRCVPISNHLYFYWYRQILGQKVEFLVSFYNNEISEKSEIFDDQFSVERPDGSNFTLKIRSTKLEDSAMYFCASSELGLGNEQFFGPGTRLTVL.